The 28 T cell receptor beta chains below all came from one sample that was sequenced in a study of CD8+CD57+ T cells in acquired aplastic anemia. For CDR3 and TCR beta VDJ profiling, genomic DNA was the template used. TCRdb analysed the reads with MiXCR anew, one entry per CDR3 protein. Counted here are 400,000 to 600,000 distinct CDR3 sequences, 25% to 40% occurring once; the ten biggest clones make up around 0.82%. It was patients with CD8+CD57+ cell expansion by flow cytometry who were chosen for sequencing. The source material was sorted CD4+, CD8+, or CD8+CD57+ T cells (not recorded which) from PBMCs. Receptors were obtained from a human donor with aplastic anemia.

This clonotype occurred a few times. CDR3 in DNA: TGTGCCAGCAGCCACTCTTCAGCGGGGGAATCCTACGAGCAGTACTTC. Its protein is CASSHSSAGESYEQYF. J is TRBJ2-7 and V is TRBV4-2; 8 positions match TRBD2. The CDR3 covers 16 residues. Unmatched junction bases numbered 8, after V lost 3 bases and J lost 1 base. CDR1 is LGHNA, CDR2 YNFKEQ, per germline.

CDR3 amino acids: CASSRVGGRTNEKLFF. CDR3 DNA: TGCGCCAGCAGCCGGGTGGGAGGGCGGACTAATGAAAAACTGTTTTTT. This chain joins TRBV5-1 and TRBJ1-4; no definite D call. The CDR3 consists of 16 residues. Germline assignment: CDR1 SGHRS and CDR2 YFSETQ. With 4 bases removed from V and 2 bases from J, the gap between germline ends came to 15 bases.

The CDR3: CASSQDPGWSYEQYF. The CDR3 coding sequence is TGCGCCAGCAGCCAAGACCCGGGGTGGAGCTACGAGCAGTACTTC. The chain links TRBV4-3 to TRBJ2-7, with TRBD2 as a possible D gene (5 bases). V was trimmed by 0 bases and J by 3 bases, leaving 12 bases between them. CDR3 size: 15 residues. Germline CDR1 LGHNA, CDR2 YSLEER.

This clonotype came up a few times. Written as DNA, the CDR3 is TGTGCCAGCAGCCAGCGGGGGGGGTACGAGCAGTACTTC. Its translation: CASSQRGGYEQYF. V gene TRBV7-9 combines with J gene TRBJ2-7, with 10 nucleotides matching TRBD2. Trimming removed 5 bases from V and 4 bases from J; junction bases left unmatched: 2. The CDR3 sequence is 13 residues long. The germline V gene has CDR1 SEHNR and CDR2 FQNEAQ (reference sequence).

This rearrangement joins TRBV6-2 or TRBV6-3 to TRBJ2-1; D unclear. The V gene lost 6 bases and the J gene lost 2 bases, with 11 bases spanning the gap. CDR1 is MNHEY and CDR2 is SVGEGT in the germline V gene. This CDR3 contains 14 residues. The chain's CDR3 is CASSSQIPYNEQFF. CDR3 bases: TGTGCCAGCAGCTCACAGATCCCCTACAATGAGCAGTTCTTC.

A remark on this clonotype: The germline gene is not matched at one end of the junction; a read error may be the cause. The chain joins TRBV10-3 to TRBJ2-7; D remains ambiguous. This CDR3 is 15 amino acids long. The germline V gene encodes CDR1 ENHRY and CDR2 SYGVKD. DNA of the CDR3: TGTGCCAGCAGTTACACCCCCGCGAACACCTACGAGCAGTACTTC. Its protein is CASSYTPANTYEQYF.

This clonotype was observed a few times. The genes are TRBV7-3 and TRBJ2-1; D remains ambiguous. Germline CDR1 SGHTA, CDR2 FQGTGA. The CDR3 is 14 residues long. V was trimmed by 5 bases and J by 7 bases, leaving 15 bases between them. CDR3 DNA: TGTGCCAGCAGCCAAACGGGCCGGAGAAATGAGCAGTTCTTC. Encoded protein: CASSQTGRRNEQFF.

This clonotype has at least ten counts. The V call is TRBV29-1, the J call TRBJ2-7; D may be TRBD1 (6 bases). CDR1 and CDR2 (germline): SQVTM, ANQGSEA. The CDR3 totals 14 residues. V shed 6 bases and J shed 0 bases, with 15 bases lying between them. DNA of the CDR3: TGCAGCGTGGGAAGGGGGACCCTCTCCTACGAGCAGTACTTC. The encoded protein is CSVGRGTLSYEQYF.

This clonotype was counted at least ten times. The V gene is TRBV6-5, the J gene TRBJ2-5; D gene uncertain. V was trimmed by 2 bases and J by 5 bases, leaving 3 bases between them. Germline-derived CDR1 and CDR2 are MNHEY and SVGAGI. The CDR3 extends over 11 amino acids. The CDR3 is CASSYRETQYF. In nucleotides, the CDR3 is TGTGCCAGCAGTTACAGGGAGACCCAGTACTTC.

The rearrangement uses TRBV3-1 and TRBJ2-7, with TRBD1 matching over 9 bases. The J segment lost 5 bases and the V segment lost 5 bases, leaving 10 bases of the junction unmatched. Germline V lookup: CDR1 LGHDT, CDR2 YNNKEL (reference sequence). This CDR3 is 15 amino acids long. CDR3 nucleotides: TGTGCCAGCAGCTCCCGGGACAGGGTTCGGCACGAGCAGTACTTC. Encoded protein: CASSSRDRVRHEQYF.

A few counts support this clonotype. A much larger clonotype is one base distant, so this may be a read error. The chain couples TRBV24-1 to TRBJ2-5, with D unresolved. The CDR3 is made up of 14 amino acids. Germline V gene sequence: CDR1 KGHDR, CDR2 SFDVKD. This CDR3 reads CASSVRASQETQYF. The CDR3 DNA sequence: TGTGCCAGCAGTGTACGGGCGAGCCAAGAGACCCAGTACTTC.

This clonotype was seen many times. The CDR3 coding sequence is TGTGCCAGCAGGACTGTAGATCCCTACGAGCAGTACTTC. It is translated as CASRTVDPYEQYF. The V gene is TRBV2, the J gene TRBJ2-7; D is uncertain. The length of the CDR3 is 13 residues. V was cut by 6 bases and J by 2 bases, with 11 bases left in between. Looked up from germline, CDR1 is SNHLY and CDR2 is FYNNEI.

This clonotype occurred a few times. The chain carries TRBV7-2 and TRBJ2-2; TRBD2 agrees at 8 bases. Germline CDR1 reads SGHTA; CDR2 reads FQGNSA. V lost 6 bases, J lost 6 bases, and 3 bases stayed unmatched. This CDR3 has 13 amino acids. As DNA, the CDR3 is TGTGCCAGCAGTCTGGGACTAGCCGGGGAGCTGTTTTTT. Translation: CASSLGLAGELFF.

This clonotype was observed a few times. CDR3 protein: CAISTGAYEQYF. The DNA of the CDR3 is TGTGCCATCAGTACGGGAGCCTACGAGCAGTACTTC. The chain recombines TRBV10-3 with TRBJ2-7; tentatively, D is TRBD2 (6 bases). CDR3 length: 12 amino acids. The V end lost 5 bases, the J end lost 2 bases, and 7 bases lay between the germline ends. Germline V gene data show CDR1 as ENHRY and CDR2 as SYGVKD.

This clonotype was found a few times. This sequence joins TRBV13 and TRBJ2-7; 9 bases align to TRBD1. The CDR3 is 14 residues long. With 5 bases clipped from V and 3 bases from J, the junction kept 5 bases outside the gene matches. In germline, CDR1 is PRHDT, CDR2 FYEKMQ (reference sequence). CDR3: CASSSTGGGYEQYF. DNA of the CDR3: TGTGCCAGCAGCAGCACAGGGGGCGGCTACGAGCAGTACTTC.

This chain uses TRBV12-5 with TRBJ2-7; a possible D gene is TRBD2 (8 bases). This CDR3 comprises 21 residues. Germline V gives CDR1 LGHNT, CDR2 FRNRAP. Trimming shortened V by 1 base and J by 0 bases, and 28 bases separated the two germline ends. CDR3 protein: CASGLAFGGGQLLTFSYEQYF. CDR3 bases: TGTGCTAGTGGTTTGGCCTTCGGGGGGGGACAGCTCCTTACTTTCTCCTACGAGCAGTACTTC.

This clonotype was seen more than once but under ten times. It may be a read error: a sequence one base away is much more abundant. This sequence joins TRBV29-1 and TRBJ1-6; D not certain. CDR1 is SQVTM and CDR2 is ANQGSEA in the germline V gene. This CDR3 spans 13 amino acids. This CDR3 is CNVLPSYNSPLHF. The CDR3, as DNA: TGCAACGTCCTACCCTCCTATAATTCACCCCTCCACTTT.

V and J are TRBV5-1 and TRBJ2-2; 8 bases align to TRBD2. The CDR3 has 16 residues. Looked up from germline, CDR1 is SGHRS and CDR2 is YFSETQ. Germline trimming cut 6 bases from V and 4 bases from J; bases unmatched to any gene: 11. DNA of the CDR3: TGCGCCAGCATGGACCGGGGGGGGAGAGGCACCGGGGAGCTGTTTTTT. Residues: CASMDRGGRGTGELFF.

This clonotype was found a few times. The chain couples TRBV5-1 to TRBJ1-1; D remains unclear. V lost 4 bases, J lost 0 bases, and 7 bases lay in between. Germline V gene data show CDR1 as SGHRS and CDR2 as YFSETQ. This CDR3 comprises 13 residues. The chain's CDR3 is CASSAQMNTEAFF. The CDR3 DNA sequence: TGCGCCAGCAGCGCACAGATGAACACTGAAGCTTTCTTT.

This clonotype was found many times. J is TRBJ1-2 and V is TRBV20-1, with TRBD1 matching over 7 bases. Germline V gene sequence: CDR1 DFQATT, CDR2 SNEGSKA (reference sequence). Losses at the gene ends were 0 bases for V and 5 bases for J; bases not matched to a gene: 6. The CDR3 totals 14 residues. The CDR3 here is CSARDTGVGYGYTF. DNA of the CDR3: TGCAGTGCTAGAGATACAGGGGTAGGATATGGCTACACCTTC.

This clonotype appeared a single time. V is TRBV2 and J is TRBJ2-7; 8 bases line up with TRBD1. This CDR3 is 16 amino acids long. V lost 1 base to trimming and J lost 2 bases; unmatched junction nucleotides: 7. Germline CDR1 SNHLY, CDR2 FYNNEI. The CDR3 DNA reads TGTGCCAGCAGTGAAGGGACAGGGTCCCTCGCCTACGAGCAGTACTTC. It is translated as CASSEGTGSLAYEQYF.

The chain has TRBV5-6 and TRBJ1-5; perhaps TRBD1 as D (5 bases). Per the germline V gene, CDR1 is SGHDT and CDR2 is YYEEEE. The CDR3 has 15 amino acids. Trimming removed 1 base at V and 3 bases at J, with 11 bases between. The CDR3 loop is CASSLRLGDNQPQHF. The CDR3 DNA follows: TGTGCCAGCAGCTTGAGGTTAGGGGACAATCAGCCCCAGCATTTT.

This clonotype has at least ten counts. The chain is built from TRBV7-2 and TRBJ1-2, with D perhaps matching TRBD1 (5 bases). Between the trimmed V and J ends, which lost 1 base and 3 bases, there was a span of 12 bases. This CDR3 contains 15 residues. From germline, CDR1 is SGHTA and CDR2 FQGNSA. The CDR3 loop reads CASSLGEGHYYGYTF. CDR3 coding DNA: TGTGCCAGCAGCTTAGGTGAAGGACATTACTATGGCTACACCTTC.

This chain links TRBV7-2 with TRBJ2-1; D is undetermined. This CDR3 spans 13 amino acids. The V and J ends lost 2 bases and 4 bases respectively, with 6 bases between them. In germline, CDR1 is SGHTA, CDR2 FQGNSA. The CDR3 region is CASSLFGYNEQFF. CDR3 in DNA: TGTGCCAGCAGCTTATTTGGATACAATGAGCAGTTCTTC. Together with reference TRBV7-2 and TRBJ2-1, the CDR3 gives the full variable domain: GAGVSQSPSNKVTEKGKDVELRCDPISGHTALYWYRQSLGQGLEFLIYFQGNSAPDKSGLPSDRFSAERTGGSVSTLTIQRTQQEDSAVYLCASSLFGYNEQFFGPGTRLTVL.

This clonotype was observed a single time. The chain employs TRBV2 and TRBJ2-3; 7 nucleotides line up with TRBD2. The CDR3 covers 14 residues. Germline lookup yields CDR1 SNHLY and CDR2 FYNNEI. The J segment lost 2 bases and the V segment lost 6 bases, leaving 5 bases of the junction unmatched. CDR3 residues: CASRRAGFTDTQYF. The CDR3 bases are TGTGCCAGCAGGAGAGCGGGATTCACAGATACGCAGTATTTT.

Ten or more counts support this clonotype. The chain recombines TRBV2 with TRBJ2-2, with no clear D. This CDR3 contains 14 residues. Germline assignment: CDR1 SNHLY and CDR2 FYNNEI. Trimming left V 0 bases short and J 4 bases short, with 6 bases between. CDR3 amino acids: CASSEAHSTGELFF. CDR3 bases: TGTGCCAGCAGTGAAGCGCACAGCACCGGGGAGCTGTTTTTT.

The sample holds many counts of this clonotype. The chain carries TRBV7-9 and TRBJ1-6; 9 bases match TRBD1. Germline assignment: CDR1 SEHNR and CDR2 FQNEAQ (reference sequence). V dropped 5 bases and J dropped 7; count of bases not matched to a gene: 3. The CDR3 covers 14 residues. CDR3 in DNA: TGTGCCAGCAGCCAACAGGGGGCGAATTCACCCCTCCACTTT. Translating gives CASSQQGANSPLHF.

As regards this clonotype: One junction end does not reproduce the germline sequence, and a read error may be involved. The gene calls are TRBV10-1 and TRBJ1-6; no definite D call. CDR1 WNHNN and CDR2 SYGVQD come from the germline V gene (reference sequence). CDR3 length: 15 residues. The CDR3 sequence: CASSYSPTPGSPLHF. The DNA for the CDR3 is TGTGCCAGCAGTTACTCGCCGACTCCGGGTTCACCCCTCCACTTT.